What follows are 11 T cell receptor beta chains derived from one specimen sequenced in a study of PD-L1 blockade in urothelial cancer. Produced via immunoSEQ multiplex PCR; TCRdb's table is partial and in-frame only. This table holds around 50,000 clones, about 85% found once. The time point denotes: peripheral blood 6 weeks after treatment start. The specimen was PBMCs, collected around atezolizumab (anti-PD-L1) treatment. The receptors here all came from a man in his fifties with urothelial cancer.

This clone was observed a handful of times. The chain has TRBV19 and TRBJ2-7, with 7 bases matching TRBD2. CDR1 LNHDA and CDR2 SQIVND come from the germline V gene (reference sequence). The CDR3 has 13 residues. Trimming cost V 5 bases and J 3 bases; bases outside gene matches: 4. The CDR3 nucleotides read TGTGCCAGTAGTTCGGGGGGTGGCTACGAGCAGTACTTC. Residues: CASSSGGGYEQYF.

The rearrangement uses TRBV29-1 and TRBJ2-2; D is perhaps TRBD1 (5 bases). Trimming stripped 6 bases from V and 0 bases from J, with 11 bases between. CDR3 length: 14 amino acids. The germline gives CDR1 SQVTM, CDR2 ANQGSEA. The CDR3 spells CSVPETANTGELFF. CDR3 coding DNA: TGCAGCGTGCCCGAGACAGCGAACACCGGGGAGCTGTTTTTT.

This chain joins TRBV7-9 and TRBJ2-1, with 13 bases that match TRBD2. The CDR3 covers 14 residues. J gave up 10 bases and V 8 bases, and 8 bases lay outside the gene matches. CDR1 is SEHNR, CDR2 FQNEAQ, per germline (reference sequence). The CDR3 DNA is TGTGCCAGCGGGGGACTAGCGGGAAACTGGGAGCAGTTCTTC. Translating it yields CASGGLAGNWEQFF.

This rearrangement joins TRBV5-1 to TRBJ1-1, with D perhaps matching TRBD1 (6 bases). V was clipped by 3 bases and J by 1 base, with 10 bases between them. Germline V gene data show CDR1 as SGHRS and CDR2 as YFSETQ. The CDR3 extends over 14 amino acids. In DNA form, the CDR3 reads TGCGCCAGCAGCTCAACAGGGCGGAACACTGAAGCTTTCTTT. The encoded protein is CASSSTGRNTEAFF.

This sequence joins TRBV11-2 and TRBJ2-5, with D tentatively TRBD2 (5 bases). Germline lookup yields CDR1 SGHAT and CDR2 FQNNGV. V lost 1 base to trimming and J lost 0 bases, with 6 bases between them. CDR3 length equals 14 residues. DNA for the CDR3: TGTGCCAGCAGCTTAGCGGGGAACCAAGAGACCCAGTACTTC. Protein sequence: CASSLAGNQETQYF.

The chain has TRBV12-5 and TRBJ2-1; D possibly corresponds to TRBD2 (6 bases). From germline, CDR1 is LGHNT and CDR2 FRNRAP. V lost 7 bases and J 6 bases, leaving 16 bases between the germline ends. The CDR3 length is 14 residues. CDR3 DNA: TGTGCTAGTGCTGTGGGGGGATCCCCCAATGAGCAGTTCTTC. It translates to CASAVGGSPNEQFF. Using reference TRBV12-5 and TRBJ2-1 for the parts outside the CDR3, the full variable domain is DARVTQTPRHKVTEMGQEVTMRCQPILGHNTVFWYRQTMMQGLELLAYFRNRAPLDDSGMPKDRFSAEMPDATLATLKIQPSEPRDSAVYFCASAVGGSPNEQFFGPGTRLTVL.

The count of this clone is one. The chain links TRBV7-7 to TRBJ2-7; TRBD1 might be the D (5 bases). Per the germline V gene, CDR1 is SSHAT and CDR2 is FNYEAQ (reference sequence). This CDR3 is built from 13 residues. V dropped 6 bases and J dropped 1 base, with 10 bases sitting between them. In DNA, the CDR3 is TGTGCCAGCAGTTGGCAGGGTTCCTACGAGCAGTACTTC. Amino acid sequence: CASSWQGSYEQYF.

The chain employs TRBV5-6 and TRBJ2-7, with a tentative D call TRBD1 (5 bases). This CDR3 is 14 amino acids long. V shed 1 base and J shed 3 bases, with 11 bases lying between them. Germline CDR1 is SGHDT and CDR2 is YYEEEE. The CDR3 coding sequence is TGTGCCAGCAGCTTGCAAGGGGTTTACTACGAGCAGTACTTC. Amino acids: CASSLQGVYYEQYF.

The chain employs TRBV9 and TRBJ2-3; TRBD1 agrees at 7 bases. V lost 0 bases to trimming and J lost 6 bases; unmatched junction nucleotides: 4. The CDR3 covers 14 residues. CDR1 and CDR2 from the germline V gene are SGDLS and YYNGEE. CDR3 in amino acids: CASSVGGGRDTQYF. CDR3 bases: TGTGCCAGCAGCGTAGGAGGGGGCCGGGATACGCAGTATTTT.

The V call is TRBV25-1, the J call TRBJ1-3; no definite D call. The CDR3 is 16 residues long. V lost 5 bases and J lost 4, with 18 bases in between. Looked up from germline, CDR1 is MGHDK and CDR2 is SYGVNS. CDR3 sequence reads: CASSYSRASGGNTIYF. As DNA, the CDR3 is TGTGCCAGCAGTTATTCCCGCGCCTCGGGGGGAAACACCATATATTTT.

V usage is TRBV12-5 and J usage is TRBJ1-4; 7 bases are a match to TRBD1. The CDR3 runs to 15 residues. Germline trimming cut 6 bases from V and 5 bases from J; bases unmatched to any gene: 9. The germline V gene encodes CDR1 LGHNT and CDR2 FRNRAP. CDR3 loop: CASGQPGQRNEKLFF. The CDR3 nucleotides are TGTGCTAGTGGCCAGCCGGGACAGCGGAATGAAAAACTGTTTTTT.